The clone carrying this T cell receptor (beta chain) has only one observation. Its specificity is unknown. The table came from immunoSEQ multiplex PCR; TCRdb's copy has only in-frame clones and leaves some out. The repertoire holds some 96,000 clones, about four fifths seen once, with approximately 15% in the top ten. This specimen belongs to a study of PD-1 blockade in classical Hodgkin lymphoma. General study results and limits: Newly diagnosed patients reportedly had lower baseline TCR diversity than healthy donors.

The V gene lost 3 bases and the J gene lost 4 bases, with 11 bases spanning the gap. Germline V CDR1 and CDR2: SGDLS, YYNGEE. There are 14 residues in the CDR3. In every patient, relapse followed autologous stem cell transplantation, while exposure to brentuximab vedotin differed. The V call is TRBV9, the J call TRBJ1-5; maybe TRBD1 (6 bases). The origin of this receptor is a human donor with classical Hodgkin lymphoma. The input for sequencing was peripheral blood mononuclear cells (PBMCs), taken before the second cycle of nivolumab. The CDR3 here is CASSAGQPNQPQHF. In DNA form, the CDR3 reads TGTGCCAGCAGCGCCGGACAGCCTAATCAGCCCCAGCATTTT.